The 29 T cell receptor beta chains below come from one sample, sequenced in a study of shared clonotypes between healthy human individuals. Using immunoSEQ multiplex PCR, the repertoire was profiled, and TCRdb retains in-frame clones only, with some absent. The sample includes 2 million to 2.5 million clones, 95% of them seen just once. Sequencing was carried out using naive CD4+ T cells sorted from blood. Specified subset: CD45RA+ positively selected. Receptors originate from a man in his late teens or twenties in good health.

The chain recombines TRBV9 with TRBJ2-1; tentatively, D is TRBD2 (6 bases). Trimming took 5 bases from V and 0 from J, leaving 12 bases between them. CDR1 is SGDLS and CDR2 is YYNGEE in the germline V gene. The CDR3 totals 15 residues. The CDR3 loop is CASSPSASSYNEQFF. The DNA of the CDR3 is TGTGCCAGCAGTCCTAGCGCCAGCTCCTACAATGAGCAGTTCTTC.

Remarks on this clone: Additional DNA sequences in this sample encode the identical CDR3. The J gene is TRBJ1-5, the V gene TRBV5-1; no reliable D call. CDR1 is SGHRS, CDR2 YFSETQ, per germline. The CDR3 length is 14 residues. The V gene lost 0 bases and the J gene lost 3 bases, with 7 bases spanning the gap. The CDR3 DNA follows: TGCGCCAGCAGCTTGGTTCCAGACAATCAGCCCCAGCATTTT. Translated: CASSLVPDNQPQHF.

CDR3 residues: CSVPATGLNNEQFF. DNA for the CDR3: TGCAGCGTTCCGGCCACGGGTCTAAACAATGAGCAGTTCTTC. The chain links TRBV29-1 to TRBJ2-1, with no clear D. CDR1 SQVTM and CDR2 ANQGSEA come from the germline V gene. The CDR3 loop spans 14 amino acids. Trimming removed 5 bases from V and 5 bases from J, with 16 bases in between.

The chain recombines TRBV28 with TRBJ1-5, with 10 positions matching TRBD1. The CDR3 runs 19 residues. V dropped 5 bases and J dropped 3; count of bases not matched to a gene: 16. Germline assignment: CDR1 MDHEN and CDR2 SYDVKM. The DNA for the CDR3 is TGTGCCAGCAGTCCGATAGCCTGGGACAGGGGTAAGAACAATCAGCCCCAGCATTTT. It encodes CASSPIAWDRGKNNQPQHF.

For this clone: Other DNA sequences in this specimen translate into the identical CDR3. The rearrangement joins TRBV29-1 to TRBJ2-7; D remains ambiguous. The length of the CDR3 is 13 residues. The ends were cut back, 1 base at V and 2 bases at J, with 9 bases in the middle. Germline loops: CDR1 SQVTM, CDR2 ANQGSEA. CDR3 region: CSVEGPGTYEQYF. The CDR3 nucleotides read TGCAGCGTTGAAGGCCCGGGTACCTACGAGCAGTACTTC.

V is TRBV18 and J is TRBJ2-6; possibly TRBD2 for D (5 bases). Germline-derived CDR1 and CDR2 are KGHSH and LQKENI. V was cut by 3 bases and J by 0 bases, with 12 bases left in between. There are 17 residues in the CDR3. CDR3 sequence (DNA): TGTGCCAGCTCACCTTTAGAGGGAACCTCTGGGGCCAACGTCCTGACTTTC. It is translated as CASSPLEGTSGANVLTF.

This clone was recorded only once. The chain links TRBV4-3 to TRBJ2-7; TRBD1 agrees at 8 bases. The V gene end was trimmed by 0 bases and the J gene end by 2 bases; junction bases not matched to a gene: 6. Germline assignment: CDR1 LGHNA and CDR2 YSLEER. The CDR3 has 16 amino acids. The CDR3: CASSQDVTGVTYEQYF. CDR3 in DNA: TGCGCCAGCAGCCAAGATGTGACAGGGGTAACCTACGAGCAGTACTTC.

This CDR3 reads CASSQEGRWLAGNNEQFF. The CDR3 DNA follows: TGCGCCAGCAGCCAAGAAGGCCGCTGGCTAGCGGGCAACAATGAGCAGTTCTTC. The chain joins TRBV4-3 to TRBJ2-1; 8 positions match TRBD2. The germline CDR1 and CDR2 sequences are LGHNA and YSLEER. V shed 0 bases, J shed 5 bases, and the junction held 12 bases outside the gene matches. The length of the CDR3 is 18 residues.

The gene calls are TRBV13 and TRBJ2-7; the match to TRBD1 covers 10 bases. In germline, CDR1 is PRHDT, CDR2 FYEKMQ (reference sequence). The CDR3 totals 16 residues. V gave up 2 bases and J gave up 2 bases; unmatched junction bases: 6. In nucleotides, the CDR3 is TGTGCCAGCAGCTTACGAAGGACAGGGGGTCCCTACGAGCAGTACTTC. It codes for CASSLRRTGGPYEQYF.

The chain joins TRBV12-5 to TRBJ1-1, with D unresolved. Germline-derived CDR1 and CDR2 are LGHNT and FRNRAP. This CDR3 is built from 12 residues. Deletions cut 5 bases from V and 3 bases from J, with 7 bases between. The DNA of the CDR3 is TGTGCTAGTGGTGCCATTGACACTGAAGCTTTCTTT. It translates to CASGAIDTEAFF.

Regarding this clone: At one end, the junction sequence differs from germline, possibly due to a read error. The rearrangement joins TRBV7-7 to TRBJ2-5; 9 bases are shared with TRBD1. The CDR3 has 14 amino acids. Germline assignment: CDR1 SSHAT and CDR2 FNYEAQ (reference sequence). The CDR3: CASSPGQGVGTQYF. The CDR3 DNA reads TGTGCTAGCAGCCCGGGACAGGGCGTCGGGACCCAGTACTTC.

This chain uses TRBV6-6 with TRBJ1-6; D remains ambiguous. V was cut by 2 bases and J by 6 bases, with 14 bases left in between. Looked up from germline, CDR1 is MNHNY and CDR2 is SVGAGI (reference sequence). The CDR3 consists of 16 residues. This chain's CDR3 is CASSYEEPRFNSPLHF. CDR3 DNA: TGTGCCAGCAGTTACGAGGAACCCCGGTTTAATTCACCCCTCCACTTT.

The chain links TRBV4-3 to TRBJ1-1; D remains ambiguous. The CDR3 has 13 residues. V lost 1 base to trimming and J lost 4 bases, with 7 bases between them. Per germline, CDR1 LGHNA and CDR2 YSLEER. The CDR3 bases are TGCGCCAGCAGCCAAGGGCCGGGCACTGAAGCTTTCTTT. As protein: CASSQGPGTEAFF.

The rearrangement uses TRBV5-1 and TRBJ2-2; possibly TRBD1 for D (5 bases). Trimming pared 4 bases from V and 1 base from J, leaving 20 bases between. The CDR3 contains 18 residues. CDR1 and CDR2 from the germline V gene are SGHRS and YFSETQ. Written as DNA, the CDR3 is TGCGCCAGCAGCCCCCAGAGTCGATCTACAGGGAACACCGGGGAGCTGTTTTTT. It codes for CASSPQSRSTGNTGELFF.

V usage is TRBV7-2 and J usage is TRBJ1-5, with TRBD1 identical over 8 bases. CDR1 and CDR2 (germline): SGHTA, FQGNSA. The V and J ends lost 4 bases and 3 bases, in that order; junction bases with no gene match: 5. The CDR3 length is 15 residues. The CDR3 DNA reads TGTGCCAGCAGCTCAGGGGACAGGAACAATCAGCCCCAGCATTTT. Translation gives CASSSGDRNNQPQHF.

The rearrangement joins TRBV7-2 to TRBJ2-7; 12 bases match TRBD1. Germline CDR1 and CDR2: SGHTA and FQGNSA. This CDR3 region has 16 residues. The junction had 7 bases not matched to a gene; V was cut back by 0 bases and J by 7 bases. CDR3 in DNA: TGTGCCAGCAGCTTAGCGGGGACAGGGGGCGGGAGAGAGCAGTACTTC. Its translation is CASSLAGTGGGREQYF.

The genes are TRBV5-1 and TRBJ2-5, with TRBD2 identical over 12 bases. The CDR3 has 16 residues. The ends lost 0 bases at V and 4 bases at J; junction bases unmatched: 4. In germline, CDR1 is SGHRS, CDR2 YFSETQ. The CDR3 sequence is CASSLGSSGRGETQYF. As DNA, the CDR3 is TGCGCCAGCAGCTTGGGGTCTAGCGGGAGGGGAGAGACCCAGTACTTC.

In DNA, the CDR3 is TGTGCCAGCTCACCCGTGGACAGGGTCCGCACAGATACGCAGTATTTT. Amino acids: CASSPVDRVRTDTQYF. V gene TRBV18 combines with J gene TRBJ2-3; 8 nucleotides agree with TRBD1. Germline loops: CDR1 KGHSH, CDR2 LQKENI. The V gene end was trimmed by 3 bases and the J gene end by 1 base; junction bases not matched to a gene: 6. The CDR3 is 16 amino acids.

The chain is built from TRBV15 and TRBJ2-7; 9 bases map to TRBD2. This CDR3 has 15 residues. Germline assignment: CDR1 LNHNV and CDR2 YYDKDF (reference sequence). Trimming removed 6 bases from V and 6 bases from J; junction bases left unmatched: 12. The CDR3 nucleotides read TGTGCCACCAGATTTAGCGGGAGAAGTAGGTTCGAGCAGTACTTC. Its protein is CATRFSGRSRFEQYF.

V usage is TRBV5-4 and J usage is TRBJ2-1, with D possibly being TRBD2 (6 bases). Germline CDR1 is SGHNT and CDR2 is YYREEE (reference sequence). Trimming took off 4 bases at V and 1 base at J, with 12 bases between the two ends. This CDR3 region has 15 residues. CDR3 sequence: CASSAPGTSYNEQFF. In DNA form, the CDR3 reads TGTGCCAGCAGCGCGCCAGGGACTTCCTACAATGAGCAGTTCTTC.

V is TRBV19 and J is TRBJ2-2; the match to TRBD2 covers 8 bases. This CDR3 region has 16 residues. V was pared by 6 bases and J by 8 bases, with 14 bases of the junction left unmatched. Per germline, CDR1 LNHDA and CDR2 SQIVND (reference sequence). CDR3 protein: CASRPTRTSGGGELFF. The DNA of the CDR3 is TGTGCCAGTAGACCAACCCGTACTAGCGGAGGGGGGGAGCTGTTTTTT.

This clone showed up just once. V and J are TRBV10-1 and TRBJ2-7, with 7 bases that match TRBD1. The germline V gene encodes CDR1 WNHNN and CDR2 SYGVQD (reference sequence). This CDR3 has 15 residues. Trimming at V came to 4 bases and at J to 0 bases, leaving 6 bases not matched to a gene. CDR3: CASSAGTVSSYEQYF. The CDR3 DNA sequence: TGCGCCAGCAGTGCGGGGACAGTTAGCTCCTACGAGCAGTACTTC.

The chain combines TRBV7-9 with TRBJ2-1; no clear D gene. The germline CDR1 and CDR2 sequences are SEHNR and FQNEAQ (reference sequence). This CDR3 is 14 amino acids long. The V and J ends lost 2 bases and 4 bases respectively, with 9 bases between them. This chain's CDR3 is CASSLFELYNEQFF. The DNA for the CDR3 is TGTGCCAGCAGCTTATTTGAGCTTTACAATGAGCAGTTCTTC.

The chain combines TRBV27 with TRBJ1-1; D is possibly TRBD1 (6 bases). This CDR3 region has 15 residues. Trimming left V 0 bases short and J 3 bases short, with 11 bases between. CDR1 and CDR2 from the germline V gene are MNHEY and SMNVEV (reference sequence). The CDR3 loop is CASSLSRGRDTEAFF. CDR3 nucleotides: TGTGCCAGCAGTTTATCACGGGGGCGAGACACTGAAGCTTTCTTT.

About this clone itself: The same CDR3 arises from other DNA sequences in this sample as well. V is TRBV6-5 and J is TRBJ2-7; no definite D call. The CDR3 length is 15 residues. The germline V gene encodes CDR1 MNHEY and CDR2 SVGAGI. Trimming pared 2 bases from V and 2 bases from J, leaving 13 bases between. The CDR3 sequence is CASSYSGDRAYEQYF. The CDR3 nucleotides read TGTGCCAGCAGTTACAGTGGGGATCGCGCCTACGAGCAGTACTTC.

The chain is built from TRBV5-1 and TRBJ1-2, with a possible D match to TRBD1 (6 bases). The CDR3 is made up of 14 amino acids. Trimming took off 0 bases at V and 10 bases at J, with 16 bases between the two ends. From germline, CDR1 is SGHRS and CDR2 YFSETQ. Here the CDR3 reads CASSLGGPGTLYTF. The CDR3 region has the DNA TGCGCCAGCAGCTTGGGGGGCCCCGGGACACTCTACACCTTC.

Comments on this clone: Distinct nucleotide sequences in the sample also encode this CDR3. J is TRBJ1-2 and V is TRBV2; D unresolved. Trimming removed 2 bases at V and 8 bases at J, with 9 bases between. The germline V gene encodes CDR1 SNHLY and CDR2 FYNNEI. The CDR3 runs 12 residues. The CDR3 DNA is TGTGCCAGCAGTGAAACGGGATTCGGCTACACCTTC. It yields the protein CASSETGFGYTF. The entire variable domain, with the rest obtained from reference TRBV2 and TRBJ1-2, is as follows: EPEVTQTPSHQVTQMGQEVILRCVPISNHLYFYWYRQILGQKVEFLVSFYNNEISEKSEIFDDQFSVERPDGSNFTLKIRSTKLEDSAMYFCASSETGFGYTFGSGTRLTVV.

The V and J genes are TRBV5-8 and TRBJ1-1; no reliable D call. The CDR3 totals 15 residues. With 4 bases removed from V and 3 bases from J, the gap between germline ends came to 16 bases. The germline V gene has CDR1 SGHTS and CDR2 YDEGEE. CDR3 bases: TGTGCCAGCAGCCTCCTGAAGAGGTTCGACACTGAAGCTTTCTTT. Its protein product is CASSLLKRFDTEAFF.

J is TRBJ2-1 and V is TRBV5-1; D is perhaps TRBD1 or TRBD2 (6 bases each). The CDR3 spans 16 residues. Germline V lookup: CDR1 SGHRS, CDR2 YFSETQ. The V and J ends lost 0 bases and 10 bases respectively, with 20 bases between them. In DNA, the CDR3 is TGCGCCAGCAGCTTGGGCGCGAGGGGGGCGTCAGGGGAGCAGTTCTTC. Translated, it gives CASSLGARGASGEQFF.